This TCR beta chain was captured in a study of response to subunit inactivated influenza vaccine. Study results and caveats: Authors suggested each seasonal influenza vaccination recruits few new T cells.

A remark on this clonotype: The antigen is undetermined.

TCRdb ran MiXCR on the RT-PCR reads and lists one entry per CDR3 protein. The sample has about half a million distinct CDR3 sequences, less than 30% seen once. The sequence came from a man between 50 and 59 years old who received an inactivated influenza vaccine. The sequencing here drew on CD4+ T cells sorted from PBMCs, taken less than 6 days after vaccination.

The CDR3 reads CSAQTGTDFYGYTF. CDR3 nucleotide sequence: TGCAGTGCCCAAACCGGGACGGATTTTTATGGCTACACCTTC. V usage is TRBV20-1 and J usage is TRBJ1-2, with TRBD1 as a possible D gene (5 bases). Deletions cut 6 bases from V and 5 bases from J, with 19 bases between. The CDR3 spans 14 residues. The germline V gene has CDR1 DFQATT and CDR2 SNEGSKA (reference sequence).